This T cell receptor (beta chain) is drawn from a study of cytomegalovirus exposure and HLA in healthy donors. As for the study in general: The study's early data release held roughly 90 million unique TCRs from HLA-typed donors. Study observations and caveats: Productive status was seen about 90% or about 30% of the time for most TCR beta V segments in an earlier analysis.

On this clone: Its antigen is not known.

The PCR contained 60 Vbeta and 13 Jbeta primers. Under the authors' procedure: An analysis that came later counted approximately 76 million unique TCR beta chains, some 11 million shared. Using immunoSEQ multiplex PCR, the repertoire was profiled, and TCRdb retains in-frame clones only, with some absent. Clone size and the V and J calls come from that table; the DNA yielded D and trimming. The data hold 200,000 to 250,000 clones, with roughly 81% observed a single time. Germline assignment: CDR1 MNHEY and CDR2 SVGAGI. Trimming took 4 bases from V and 4 from J; bases not matched to a gene: 12. CDR3 length: 16 residues.

The source material was PBMCs. The receptor comes from a girl aged 2-10 years in good health and CMV-seronegative. The chain links TRBV6-5 to TRBJ1-1; 7 bases map to TRBD1. The CDR3 sequence is CASSFRLTGRVTEAFF. For the CDR3, the DNA is TGTGCCAGCAGTTTCCGGCTGACAGGGCGAGTCACTGAAGCTTTCTTT.